This note documents a single T cell receptor beta chain sequence. How the authors handled the data: Using reference gene primer amplification, nucleated cell counts were estimated. The protocol was immunoSEQ multiplex PCR, while the TCRdb copy is restricted to in-frame clones and leaves out a portion. For V, J and clone size, that table is used; D and trimming come from the DNA. The data hold around 300,000 clones, with 70% to 90% observed a single time. The sample belongs to a study of blood T cell repertoires in COVID-19. Looking at the study overall: From the United States, Italy and Spain came samples of acute and convalescent COVID-19. T cells, B-cell-depleted T cells, or PBMCs supplied cDNA or gDNA.

The sequencing sample was made of peripheral blood. This TCR came from a woman in her 30s who had recovered from COVID-19.

The CDR3: CASSQGTRAIDTQYF. DNA of the CDR3: TGTGCCAGCAGCCAAGGAACGAGAGCCATTGATACGCAGTATTTT. The gene calls are TRBV14 and TRBJ2-3; D gene uncertain. Germline V gene sequence: CDR1 SGHDN, CDR2 FVKESK. Trimming removed 1 base at V and 6 bases at J, with 14 bases between. The CDR3 totals 15 residues.